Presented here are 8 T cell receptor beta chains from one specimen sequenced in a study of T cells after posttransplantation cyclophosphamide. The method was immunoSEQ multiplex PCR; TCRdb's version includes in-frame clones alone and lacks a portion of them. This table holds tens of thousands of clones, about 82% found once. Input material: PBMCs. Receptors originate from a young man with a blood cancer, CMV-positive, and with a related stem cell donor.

In DNA, the CDR3 is TGTGCCAGCAGCTTAACCCTAGCAGCTAACTATGGCTACACCTTC. It codes for CASSLTLAANYGYTF. This chain links TRBV7-8 with TRBJ1-2; no reliable D call. Germline V gives CDR1 SGHVS, CDR2 FQNEAQ. The germline V and J ends were trimmed by 2 bases and 0 bases, with 10 bases remaining between them. The CDR3 loop spans 15 amino acids.

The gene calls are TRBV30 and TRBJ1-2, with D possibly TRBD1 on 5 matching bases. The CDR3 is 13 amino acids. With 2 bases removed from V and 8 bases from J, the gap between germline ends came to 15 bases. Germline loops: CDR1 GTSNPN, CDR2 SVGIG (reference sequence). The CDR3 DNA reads TGTGCCTGGAGTCGCGACAGAACGGGCGGCTACACCTTC. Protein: CAWSRDRTGGYTF.

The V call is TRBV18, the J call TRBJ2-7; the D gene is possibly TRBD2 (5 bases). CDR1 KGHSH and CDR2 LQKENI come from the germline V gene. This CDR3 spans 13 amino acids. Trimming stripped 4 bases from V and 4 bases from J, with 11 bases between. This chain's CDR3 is CASSLGSYYEQYF. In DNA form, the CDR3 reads TGTGCCAGCTCACTGGGGAGCTATTACGAGCAGTACTTC.

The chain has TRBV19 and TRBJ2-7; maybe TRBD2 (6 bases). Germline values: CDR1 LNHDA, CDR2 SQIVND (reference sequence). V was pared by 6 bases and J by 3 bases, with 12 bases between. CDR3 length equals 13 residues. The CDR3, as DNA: TGTGCCAGTAGGCGGGACTGGGACTACGAGCAGTACTTC. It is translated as CASRRDWDYEQYF.

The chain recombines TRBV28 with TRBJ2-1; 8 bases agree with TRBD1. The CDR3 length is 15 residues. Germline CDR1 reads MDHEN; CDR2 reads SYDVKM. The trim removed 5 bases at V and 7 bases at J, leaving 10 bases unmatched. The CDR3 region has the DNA TGTGCCAGCAGTCCGGGACAGGCTCCTCTTAATGAGCAGTTCTTC. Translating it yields CASSPGQAPLNEQFF.

The CDR3, as DNA: TGTGCCTGGAGGAGGGGGTTCGGACCCTACGAGCAGTACTTC. This codes for CAWRRGFGPYEQYF. This chain connects TRBV30 to TRBJ2-7, with D tentatively TRBD1 (6 bases). Germline CDR1 is GTSNPN and CDR2 is SVGIG (reference sequence). The V end was cut by 3 bases, the J end by 2 bases, with 14 bases between. The CDR3 totals 14 residues. Supplemented by reference TRBV30 and TRBJ2-7, the full variable domain reads SQTIHQWPATLVQPVGSPLSLECTVEGTSNPNLYWYRQAAGRGLQLLFYSVGIGQISSEVPQNLSASRPQDRQFILSSKKLLLSDSGFYLCAWRRGFGPYEQYFGPGTRLTVT.

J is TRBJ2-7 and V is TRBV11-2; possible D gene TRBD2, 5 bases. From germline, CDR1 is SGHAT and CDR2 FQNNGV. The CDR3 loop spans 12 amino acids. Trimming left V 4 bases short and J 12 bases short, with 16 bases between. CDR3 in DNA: TGTGCCAGCAGCTCAACTAGTTGGGGAAGGTACTTC. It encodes CASSSTSWGRYF.

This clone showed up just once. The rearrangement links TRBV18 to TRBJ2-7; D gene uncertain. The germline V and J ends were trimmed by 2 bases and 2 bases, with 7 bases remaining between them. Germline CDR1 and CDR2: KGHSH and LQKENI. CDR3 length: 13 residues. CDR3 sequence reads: CASSPSGPYEQYF. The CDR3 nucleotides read TGTGCCAGCTCACCAAGTGGCCCCTACGAGCAGTACTTC.